The clone carrying this TCR beta chain has a handful of counts. The data are from a study of CD8+CD57+ T cells in acquired aplastic anemia. Study information: Mean DNA quantity obtained from sorted CD4+ and CD8+ cells was 2.5 to 4 ug.

Trimming pared 2 bases from V and 3 bases from J, leaving 8 bases between. CDR1 and CDR2 from the germline V gene are GTSNPN and SVGIG (reference sequence). The CDR3 runs to 13 residues. Patients chosen for sequencing had shown CD8+CD57+ cell expansion by flow cytometry. CDR3 and TCR beta VDJ profiling relied on a genomic DNA template. TCRdb used MiXCR to reprocess the reads, holding one entry per CDR3 protein. The data hold about 160,000 distinct CDR3 sequences, with 47% observed a single time. The chain recombines TRBV30 with TRBJ1-5, with TRBD1 as a possible D gene (5 bases). Sequencing was performed on sorted CD4+, CD8+, or CD8+CD57+ T cells (not recorded which) from PBMCs. The receptor was isolated from a human donor with aplastic anemia. CDR3 sequence reads: CAWSSGNNQPQHF. DNA for the CDR3: TGTGCCTGGAGTTCAGGGAACAATCAGCCCCAGCATTTT.